This T cell receptor beta chain was identified in a study of early T cells in non-severe SARS-CoV-2 infection. Looking at the study overall: Sequenced material consisted of bulk RNA (from unsorted whole blood), and chains were unpaired.

This clonotype was observed a few times. Antigen unknown. Germline V lookup: CDR1 SEHNR, CDR2 FQNEAQ (reference sequence). With 1 base clipped from V and 8 bases from J, the junction kept 4 bases outside the gene matches. The CDR3 sequence is 14 residues long. TCRdb recomputed calls from the 5' RACE reads with MiXCR, one row per CDR3 protein. The data show more than 60,000 distinct CDR3 sequences, less than 5% seen once. Study-wide points: Reliance on VDJdb matching favored anti-spike CD8 responses; private and CD4 specificities were missed.

The chain has TRBV7-9 and TRBJ1-2, with 10 bases aligning to TRBD1. This receptor was obtained from an adult who was a healthcare worker with PCR-confirmed SARS-CoV-2 infection or an uninfected control (not recorded which). The sequenced sample consisted of whole blood. CDR3 bases: TGTGCCAGCAGCTTAGAGGGACAGGGGCGCGGCTACACCTTC. This encodes CASSLEGQGRGYTF. Variable domain in full (rest from reference TRBV7-9 and TRBJ1-2): DTGVSQNPRHKITKRGQNVTFRCDPISEHNRLYWYRQTLGQGPEFLTYFQNEAQLEKSRLLSDRFSAERPKGSFSTLEIQRTEQGDSAMYLCASSLEGQGRGYTFGSGTRLTVV.